This is a list of T cell receptor beta chains from one sample in a study of shared clonotypes between healthy human individuals. Assay used: immunoSEQ multiplex PCR; TCRdb lists only in-frame clones, some missing. The sample records about 2 million clones, about 95% being singletons. The specimen was naive CD8+ T cells sorted from blood. These receptors all stem from a man aged 18 to 29 in good health. Each CDR3 is given with its conserved first and last residue. Each record gives: V gene, D gene, clone size, J gene, CDR3 protein, CDR3 DNA. D genes are given only for firm matches. Clone size is given for some rows only: seen once, a few or many times, or a class if the clone is expanded.

V: TRBV7-9; D: .; size: .; J: TRBJ2-3; CDR3: CASSPPARGATIGTDTQYF; DNA: TGTGCCAGCAGCCCCCCGGCGAGGGGGGCGACGATCGGCACAGATACGCAGTATTTT
V: TRBV19; D: .; size: .; J: TRBJ2-2; CDR3: CASIGELMTGELFF; DNA: TGTGCCAGTATCGGCGAGCTAATGACCGGGGAGCTGTTTTTT
V: TRBV5-4; D: .; size: .; J: TRBJ2-1; CDR3: CASSLDYGSSYNEQFF; DNA: TGTGCCAGCAGCTTGGACTACGGTAGCTCCTACAATGAGCAGTTCTTC
V: TRBV19; D: TRBD1; size: .; J: TRBJ1-5; CDR3: CASSIDGSSGGQPQHF; DNA: TGTGCCAGTAGTATAGATGGCAGCTCAGGGGGTCAGCCCCAGCATTTT
V: TRBV2; D: .; size: .; J: TRBJ2-1; CDR3: CASTEGDLGNEQFF; DNA: TGTGCCAGCACTGAAGGGGACCTAGGCAATGAGCAGTTCTTC
V: TRBV7-2; D: TRBD1; size: .; J: TRBJ2-7; CDR3: CASSVLGQTGEQYF; DNA: TGTGCCAGCAGCGTACTGGGACAGACGGGGGAGCAGTACTTC
V: TRBV10-1; D: .; size: .; J: TRBJ2-2; CDR3: CASSELGGTGELFF; DNA: TGCGCCAGCAGTGAATTGGGCGGCACCGGGGAGCTGTTTTTT
V: TRBV9; D: .; size: once; J: TRBJ2-1; CDR3: CASSVAREGTYNEQFF; DNA: TGTGCCAGCAGCGTAGCCCGCGAGGGAACCTACAATGAGCAGTTCTTC
V: TRBV13; D: .; size: .; J: TRBJ2-7; CDR3: CASSYQGQGQTYEQYF; DNA: TGTGCCAGCAGCTACCAAGGGCAGGGGCAAACCTACGAGCAGTACTTC
V: TRBV7-9; D: .; size: .; J: TRBJ2-1; CDR3: CASSLVPSSSYNEQFF; DNA: TGTGCCAGCAGCTTAGTGCCAAGTAGCTCCTACAATGAGCAGTTCTTC
V: TRBV7-2; D: TRBD1; size: .; J: TRBJ1-4; CDR3: CASSLVSRQGRATNEKLFF; DNA: TGTGCCAGCAGCTTAGTTTCTAGACAGGGACGAGCGACTAATGAAAAACTGTTTTTT
V: TRBV11-1; D: .; size: .; J: TRBJ2-7; CDR3: CAGSDAGSIYEQYF; DNA: TGTGCCGGCAGCGACGCCGGCTCGATCTACGAGCAGTACTTC
V: TRBV15; D: .; size: .; J: TRBJ1-2; CDR3: CATSRDLWGPLVGYTF; DNA: TGTGCCACCAGCAGAGACCTCTGGGGGCCCTTAGTGGGCTACACCTTC
V: TRBV7-6; D: .; size: .; J: TRBJ2-6; CDR3: CASSLGWAVSGANVLTF; DNA: TGTGCCAGCAGCTTAGGATGGGCGGTTTCTGGGGCCAACGTCCTGACTTTC
V: TRBV28; D: .; size: .; J: TRBJ2-1; CDR3: CASSESGTIREQFF; DNA: TGTGCCAGCAGTGAATCCGGGACCATTAGGGAGCAGTTCTTC
V: TRBV4-3; D: .; size: .; J: TRBJ2-7; CDR3: CASSQEASEAYEQYF; DNA: TGCGCCAGCAGCCAAGAGGCTAGCGAAGCCTACGAGCAGTACTTC
V: TRBV25-1; D: TRBD1; size: once; J: TRBJ1-1; CDR3: CASSETGKAFF; DNA: TGTGCCAGCAGTGAGACAGGGAAAGCTTTCTTT
V: TRBV14; D: .; size: .; J: TRBJ2-7; CDR3: CASSQEWKGNIYEQYF; DNA: TGTGCCAGCAGCCAAGAATGGAAGGGAAATATCTACGAGCAGTACTTC
V: TRBV27; D: .; size: once; J: TRBJ2-5; CDR3: CASSPLLLRGNQETQYF; DNA: TGTGCCAGCAGTCCGCTCCTCCTACGGGGGAACCAAGAGACCCAGTACTTC
V: TRBV2; D: .; size: .; J: TRBJ2-1; CDR3: CASSDGGGEQFF; DNA: TGTGCCAGCAGTGACGGGGGCGGGGAGCAGTTCTTC
V: TRBV7-9; D: TRBD1; size: .; J: TRBJ2-7; CDR3: CASSVTTGAGTYEQYF; DNA: TGTGCCAGCAGCGTTACGACAGGGGCGGGGACCTACGAGCAGTACTTC
V: TRBV27; D: .; size: .; J: TRBJ1-6; CDR3: CASSLIGPAGTSPLHF; DNA: TGTGCCAGCAGTTTAATCGGTCCTGCTGGTACTTCACCCCTCCACTTT
V: TRBV27; D: .; size: .; J: TRBJ2-7; CDR3: CASSSEGGTGASYEQYF; DNA: TGTGCCAGCAGCTCAGAGGGGGGGACGGGGGCCTCCTACGAGCAGTACTTC
V: TRBV4-1; D: TRBD1; size: .; J: TRBJ2-1; CDR3: CASSQRGQGFNEQFF; DNA: TGCGCCAGCAGCCAACGAGGACAGGGGTTCAATGAGCAGTTCTTC
V: TRBV27; D: .; size: .; J: TRBJ2-7; CDR3: CASSQTFSYEQYF; DNA: TGTGCCAGCAGCCAGACATTCTCCTACGAGCAGTACTTC
V: TRBV7-6; D: TRBD1; size: .; J: TRBJ2-6; CDR3: CASSPGTGTFSGANVLTF; DNA: TGTGCCAGCAGCCCCGGGACAGGGACTTTCTCTGGGGCCAACGTCCTGACTTTC
V: TRBV19; D: .; size: .; J: TRBJ2-3; CDR3: CASSGRTGTDTQYF; DNA: TGTGCCAGTAGTGGGAGGACAGGCACAGATACGCAGTATTTT
V: TRBV9; D: TRBD2; size: once; J: TRBJ2-1; CDR3: CASSAPGLAIPYNEQFF; DNA: TGTGCCAGCAGCGCCCCGGGACTAGCGATTCCCTACAATGAGCAGTTCTTC
V: TRBV6-5; D: .; size: .; J: TRBJ2-1; CDR3: CASSYSKYSYNEQFF; DNA: TGTGCCAGCAGTTACTCAAAGTACTCCTACAATGAGCAGTTCTTC
V: TRBV9; D: .; size: .; J: TRBJ2-2; CDR3: CASSVGPFNTGELFF; DNA: TGTGCCAGCAGCGTAGGACCATTTAACACCGGGGAGCTGTTTTTT
V: TRBV5-6; D: TRBD2; size: once; J: TRBJ2-5; CDR3: CASSFKRERETQYF; DNA: TGTGCCAGCAGCTTTAAGCGGGAGCGAGAGACCCAGTACTTC
V: TRBV2; D: .; size: .; J: TRBJ2-3; CDR3: CASNGGPSTDTQYF; DNA: TGTGCCAGCAACGGGGGTCCCTCCACAGATACGCAGTATTTT
V: TRBV5-4; D: .; size: .; J: TRBJ2-2; CDR3: CASSLASELSTGELFF; DNA: TGTGCCAGCAGCTTGGCCAGCGAGCTATCCACCGGGGAGCTGTTTTTT
V: TRBV19; D: .; size: once; J: TRBJ1-2; CDR3: CASSIRAGIYDGYTF; DNA: TGTGCCAGTAGTATCAGGGCAGGGATTTATGATGGCTACACCTTC
V: TRBV5-4; D: .; size: .; J: TRBJ2-2; CDR3: CASGVDGPGELFF; DNA: TGTGCCAGCGGGGTGGACGGTCCCGGGGAGCTGTTTTTT
V: TRBV7-9; D: .; size: few; J: TRBJ1-4; CDR3: CASSLGVGGPEEKLFF; DNA: TGTGCCAGCAGCTTAGGGGTGGGGGGCCCCGAAGAAAAACTGTTTTTT
V: TRBV10-1; D: TRBD1; size: once; J: TRBJ2-5; CDR3: CASSVDREGKETQYF; DNA: TGCGCCAGCAGTGTAGACAGGGAAGGAAAAGAGACCCAGTACTTC
V: TRBV2; D: .; size: once; J: TRBJ1-5; CDR3: CASSDPRGIVGQPQHF; DNA: TGTGCCAGCAGTGACCCAAGGGGAATCGTAGGTCAGCCCCAGCATTTT
V: TRBV11-2; D: .; size: .; J: TRBJ2-5; CDR3: CASSREGGEGETQYF; DNA: TGTGCCAGCAGCCGAGAAGGGGGAGAGGGAGAGACCCAGTACTTC
V: TRBV11-2; D: TRBD1; size: .; J: TRBJ1-4; CDR3: CASSLRTGADEKLFF; DNA: TGTGCCAGCAGCTTAAGGACAGGGGCGGATGAAAAACTGTTTTTT
V: TRBV9; D: TRBD2; size: .; J: TRBJ2-1; CDR3: CASSTGGSSYNEQFF; DNA: TGTGCCAGCAGCACCGGGGGGAGCTCCTACAATGAGCAGTTCTTC
V: TRBV5-1; D: .; size: .; J: TRBJ2-7; CDR3: CASSWDGYEQYF; DNA: TGCGCCAGCAGCTGGGACGGGTACGAGCAGTACTTC
V: TRBV28; D: .; size: .; J: TRBJ1-1; CDR3: CASTIYGGALVTEAFF; DNA: TGTGCCAGCACCATATACGGCGGGGCGTTGGTCACTGAAGCTTTCTTT
V: TRBV7-9; D: .; size: .; J: TRBJ2-1; CDR3: CASSDWRDDNNEQFF; DNA: TGTGCCAGCAGCGATTGGCGGGACGACAACAATGAGCAGTTCTTC
V: TRBV11-2; D: TRBD1; size: .; J: TRBJ1-1; CDR3: CASSLVAAGGTEAFF; DNA: TGTGCCAGCAGCTTAGTGGCAGCAGGGGGCACTGAAGCTTTCTTT
V: TRBV9; D: .; size: .; J: TRBJ2-7; CDR3: CASSVGTGNSYEQYF; DNA: TGTGCCAGCAGCGTAGGAACAGGGAATTCCTACGAGCAGTACTTC
V: TRBV5-4; D: TRBD2; size: once; J: TRBJ2-7; CDR3: CASSFSGGYEQYF; DNA: TGTGCCAGCAGCTTCAGCGGGGGGTACGAGCAGTACTTC
V: TRBV4-1; D: TRBD1; size: .; J: TRBJ2-1; CDR3: CASSKRTGDNNEQFF; DNA: TGCGCCAGCAGCAAAAGGACAGGGGATAACAATGAGCAGTTCTTC